One sample yielded the 8 T cell receptor beta chains listed below, sequenced in a study of T cells in Graves' hyperthyroidism and ophthalmopathy. RNA transcripts yielded amplified TCR beta CDR3 regions. First-round RT-PCR targeting the TCR CDR3 was performed with the HTBI primer set. TCRdb re-called the multiplex PCR reads through MiXCR, storing one row per CDR3 protein. Among about 290,000 distinct CDR3 sequences listed, around 15% were seen once. The sample taken for sequencing was blood. The receptors come from a woman between 45 and 65 years old with Graves' hyperthyroidism that later progressed to Graves' ophthalmopathy.

In this sample, this clonotype turned up many times. The chain recombines TRBV5-1 with TRBJ1-2; D unresolved. The germline V and J ends were trimmed by 4 bases and 6 bases, with 13 bases remaining between them. Germline CDR1 and CDR2: SGHRS and YFSETQ. CDR3 length equals 13 residues. CDR3 nucleotides: TGCGCCAGCAGCCTTGGAGGGCCGGATGGCTACACCTTC. Its protein product is CASSLGGPDGYTF.

This clonotype was found many times. The genes are TRBV30 and TRBJ1-1; a possible D gene is TRBD1 (5 bases). Per the germline V gene, CDR1 is GTSNPN and CDR2 is SVGIG (reference sequence). This CDR3 is 13 amino acids long. V lost 8 bases, J lost 1 base, and 14 bases lay in between. The CDR3 loop is CAGMGRANTEAFF. CDR3 nucleotide sequence: TGTGCCGGAATGGGCAGGGCGAACACTGAAGCTTTCTTT.

This clonotype appeared many times. This chain connects TRBV7-9 to TRBJ2-4, with 8 bases identical to TRBD2. Germline trimming cut 7 bases from V and 8 bases from J; bases unmatched to any gene: 13. This CDR3 spans 15 amino acids. Germline V lookup: CDR1 SEHNR, CDR2 FQNEAQ (reference sequence). CDR3 in DNA: TGTGCCAGCAACTCGCGGGAGGACGATGTGTACATTCAGTACTTC. Protein: CASNSREDDVYIQYF.

This clonotype was seen at least ten times. This chain links TRBV28 with TRBJ1-1; a possible D gene is TRBD1 (5 bases). The CDR3 is 15 residues long. Looked up from germline, CDR1 is MDHEN and CDR2 is SYDVKM. Trimming cost V 5 bases and J 1 base, with 14 bases left between them. DNA for the CDR3: TGTGCCAGCAGTCGCGGGGGAGGGGCGAACACTGAAGCTTTCTTT. Amino acids: CASSRGGGANTEAFF.

This clonotype was recorded many times. The gene calls are TRBV28 and TRBJ1-1, with D uncertain. The CDR3 sequence is 16 residues long. Germline lookup yields CDR1 MDHEN and CDR2 SYDVKM. The V and J ends lost 6 bases and 5 bases respectively, with 22 bases between them. The CDR3 region is CASRHGLPRRDTEAFF. CDR3 nucleotides: TGTGCCAGCAGACATGGATTGCCGAGAAGGGATACTGAAGCTTTCTTT.

This clonotype appeared many times. The rearrangement links TRBV6-1 to TRBJ2-7; D may be TRBD2 (6 bases). Germline V gene data show CDR1 as MNHNS and CDR2 as SASEGT. Deletions cut 7 bases from V and 6 bases from J, with 16 bases between. The length of the CDR3 is 13 residues. CDR3: CASTRVLGGEQYF. The CDR3 region has the DNA TGTGCCAGCACACGAGTCCTCGGGGGCGAGCAGTACTTC.

This clonotype has a single count. The chain couples TRBV4-3 to TRBJ2-2; perhaps TRBD2 as D (7 bases). Germline V gene sequence: CDR1 LGHNA, CDR2 YSLEER. CDR3 length: 15 residues. The V and J ends lost 4 bases and 8 bases respectively, with 17 bases between them. CDR3 in DNA: TGCGCCAGCAGCCTTGCACGGGGGGCAGGAGGGGAGCTGTTTTTT. Amino acids: CASSLARGAGGELFF.

The CDR3: CSARPTDTGELFF. The CDR3 DNA reads TGCAGTGCTAGGCCAACTGACACCGGGGAGCTGTTTTTT. The chain employs TRBV20-1 and TRBJ2-2, with unresolved D. V was cut by 3 bases and J by 3 bases, with 8 bases left in between. This CDR3 region has 13 residues. Germline V gene data show CDR1 as DFQATT and CDR2 as SNEGSKA (reference sequence).